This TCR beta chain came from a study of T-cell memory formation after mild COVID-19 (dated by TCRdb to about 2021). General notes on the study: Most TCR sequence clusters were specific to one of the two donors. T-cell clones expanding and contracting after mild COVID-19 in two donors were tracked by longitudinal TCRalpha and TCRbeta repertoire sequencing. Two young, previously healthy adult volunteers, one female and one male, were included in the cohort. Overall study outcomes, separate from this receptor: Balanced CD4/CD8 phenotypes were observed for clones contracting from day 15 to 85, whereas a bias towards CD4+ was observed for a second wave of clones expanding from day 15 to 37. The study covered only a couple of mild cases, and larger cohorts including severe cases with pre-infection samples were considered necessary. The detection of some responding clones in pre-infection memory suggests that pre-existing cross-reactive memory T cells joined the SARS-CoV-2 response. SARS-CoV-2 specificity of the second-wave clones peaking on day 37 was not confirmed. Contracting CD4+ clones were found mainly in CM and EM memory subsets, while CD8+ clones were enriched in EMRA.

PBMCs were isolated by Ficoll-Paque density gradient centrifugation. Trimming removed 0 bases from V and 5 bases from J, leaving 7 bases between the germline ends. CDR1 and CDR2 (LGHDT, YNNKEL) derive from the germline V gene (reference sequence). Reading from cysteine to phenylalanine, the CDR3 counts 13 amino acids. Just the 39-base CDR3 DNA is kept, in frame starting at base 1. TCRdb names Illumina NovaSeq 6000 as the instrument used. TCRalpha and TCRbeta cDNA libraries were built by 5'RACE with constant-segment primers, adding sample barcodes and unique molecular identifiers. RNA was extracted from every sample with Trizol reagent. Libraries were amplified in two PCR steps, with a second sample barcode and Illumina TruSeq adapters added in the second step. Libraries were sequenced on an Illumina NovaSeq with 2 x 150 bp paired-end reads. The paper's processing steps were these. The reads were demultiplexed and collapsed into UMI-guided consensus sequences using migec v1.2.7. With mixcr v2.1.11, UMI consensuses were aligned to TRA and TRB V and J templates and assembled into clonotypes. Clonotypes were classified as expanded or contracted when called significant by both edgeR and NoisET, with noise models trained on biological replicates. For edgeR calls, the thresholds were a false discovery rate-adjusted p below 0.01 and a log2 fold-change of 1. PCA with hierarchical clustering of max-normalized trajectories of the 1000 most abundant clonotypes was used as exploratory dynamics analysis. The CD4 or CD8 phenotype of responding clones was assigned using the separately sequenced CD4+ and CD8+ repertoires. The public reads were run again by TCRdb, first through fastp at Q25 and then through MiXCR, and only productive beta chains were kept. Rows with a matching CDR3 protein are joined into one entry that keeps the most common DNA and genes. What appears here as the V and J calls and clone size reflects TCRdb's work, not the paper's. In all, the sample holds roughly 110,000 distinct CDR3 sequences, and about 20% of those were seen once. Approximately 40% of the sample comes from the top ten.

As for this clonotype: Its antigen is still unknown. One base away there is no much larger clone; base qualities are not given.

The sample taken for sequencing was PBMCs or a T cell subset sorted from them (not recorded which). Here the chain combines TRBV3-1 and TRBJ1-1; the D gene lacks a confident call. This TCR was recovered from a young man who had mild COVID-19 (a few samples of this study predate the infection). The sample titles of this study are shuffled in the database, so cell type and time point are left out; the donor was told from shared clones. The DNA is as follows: TGTGCCAGCAGCCAAGAAATGGTTACTGAAGCTTTCTTT. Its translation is CASSQEMVTEAFF.